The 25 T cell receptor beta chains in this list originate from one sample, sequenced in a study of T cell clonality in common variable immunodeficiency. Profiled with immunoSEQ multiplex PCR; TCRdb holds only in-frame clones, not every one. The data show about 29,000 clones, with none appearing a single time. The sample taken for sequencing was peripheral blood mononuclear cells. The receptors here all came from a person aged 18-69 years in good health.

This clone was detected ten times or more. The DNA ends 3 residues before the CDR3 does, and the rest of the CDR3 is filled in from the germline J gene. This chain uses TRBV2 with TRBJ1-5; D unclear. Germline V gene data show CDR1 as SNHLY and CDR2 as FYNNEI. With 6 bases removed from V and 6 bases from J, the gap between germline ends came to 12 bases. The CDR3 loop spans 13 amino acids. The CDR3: CASRSLRGQPQHF. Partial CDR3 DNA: TGTGCCAGCAGGAGTTTACGAGGTCAGCCC.

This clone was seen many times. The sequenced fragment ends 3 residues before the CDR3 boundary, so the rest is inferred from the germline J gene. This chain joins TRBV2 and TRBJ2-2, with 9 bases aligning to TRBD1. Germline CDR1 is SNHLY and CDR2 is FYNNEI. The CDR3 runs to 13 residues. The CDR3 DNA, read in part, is TGTGCCAGCCAAAGCACAGGGGGCGAAAAG. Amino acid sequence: CASQSTGGEK. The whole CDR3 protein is CASQSTGGEKLFF.

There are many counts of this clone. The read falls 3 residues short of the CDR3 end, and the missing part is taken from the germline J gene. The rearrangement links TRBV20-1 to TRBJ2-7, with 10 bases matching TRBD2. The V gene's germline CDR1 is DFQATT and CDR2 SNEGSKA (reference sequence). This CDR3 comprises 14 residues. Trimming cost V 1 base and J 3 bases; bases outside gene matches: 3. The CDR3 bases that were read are TGCAGTGCTAGAGGGGAGCGGGAGGGCTACGAG. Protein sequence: CSARGEREGYE. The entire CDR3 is CSARGEREGYEQYF.

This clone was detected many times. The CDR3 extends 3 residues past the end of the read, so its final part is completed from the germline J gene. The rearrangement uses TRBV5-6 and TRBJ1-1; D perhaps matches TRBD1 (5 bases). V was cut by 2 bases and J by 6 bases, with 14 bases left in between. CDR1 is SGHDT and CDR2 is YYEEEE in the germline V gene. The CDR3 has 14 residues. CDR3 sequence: CASSFRGVGAEAFF. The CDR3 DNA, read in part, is TGTGCCAGCAGCTTCCGGGGGGTAGGGGCTGAA.

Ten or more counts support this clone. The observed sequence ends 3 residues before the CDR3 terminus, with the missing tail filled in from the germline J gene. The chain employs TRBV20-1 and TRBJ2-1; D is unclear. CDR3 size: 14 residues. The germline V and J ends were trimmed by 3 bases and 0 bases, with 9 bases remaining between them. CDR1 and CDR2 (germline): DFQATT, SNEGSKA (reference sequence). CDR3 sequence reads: CSASELPSYNEQFF. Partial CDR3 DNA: TGCAGTGCTAGTGAACTGCCCTCCTACAATGAG.

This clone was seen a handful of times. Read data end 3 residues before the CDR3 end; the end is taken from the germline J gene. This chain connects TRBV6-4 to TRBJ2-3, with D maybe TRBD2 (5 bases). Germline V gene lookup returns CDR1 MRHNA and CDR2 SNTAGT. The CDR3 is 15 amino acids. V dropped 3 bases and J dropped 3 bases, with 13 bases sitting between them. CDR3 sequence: CASSDVRGGTDTQYF. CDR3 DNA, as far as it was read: TGTGCCAGCAGTGATGTTCGGGGTGGGACAGATACG.

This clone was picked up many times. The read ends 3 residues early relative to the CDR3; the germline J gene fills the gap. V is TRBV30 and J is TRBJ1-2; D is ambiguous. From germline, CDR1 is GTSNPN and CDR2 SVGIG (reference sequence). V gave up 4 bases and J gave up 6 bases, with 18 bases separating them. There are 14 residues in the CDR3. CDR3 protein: CAWTLPGGRDGYTF. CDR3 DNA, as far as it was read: TGTGCCTGGACCTTACCGGGCGGGAGGGATGGC. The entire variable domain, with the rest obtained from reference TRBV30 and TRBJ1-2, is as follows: SQTIHQWPATLVQPVGSPLSLECTVEGTSNPNLYWYRQAAGRGLQLLFYSVGIGQISSEVPQNLSASRPQDRQFILSSKKLLLSDSGFYLCAWTLPGGRDGYTFGSGTRLTVV.

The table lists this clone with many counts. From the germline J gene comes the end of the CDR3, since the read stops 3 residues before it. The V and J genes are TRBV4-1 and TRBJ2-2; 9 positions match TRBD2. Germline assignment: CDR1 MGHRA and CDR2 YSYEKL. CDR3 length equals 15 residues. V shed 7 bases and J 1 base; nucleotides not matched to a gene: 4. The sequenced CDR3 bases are TGCGCCAGCACCGCGACTAGCGGGAACACCGGGGAG. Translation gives CASTATSGNTGE. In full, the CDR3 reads CASTATSGNTGELFF.

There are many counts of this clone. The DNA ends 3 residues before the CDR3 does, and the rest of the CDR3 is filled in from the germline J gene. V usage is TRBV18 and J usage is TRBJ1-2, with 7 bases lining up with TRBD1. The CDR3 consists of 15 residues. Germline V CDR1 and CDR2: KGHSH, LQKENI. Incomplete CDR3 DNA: TGTGCCAGCTCTCCAGGGGGGGACCTGACCGGTTTC. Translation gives CASSPGGDLTGF. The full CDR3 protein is CASSPGGDLTGFYTF.

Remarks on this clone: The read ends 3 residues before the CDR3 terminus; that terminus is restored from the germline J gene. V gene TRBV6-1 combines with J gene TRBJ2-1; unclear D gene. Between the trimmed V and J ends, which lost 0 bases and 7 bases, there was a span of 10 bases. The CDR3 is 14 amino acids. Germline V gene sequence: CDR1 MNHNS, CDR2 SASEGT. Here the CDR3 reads CASSEAPSLNEQFF. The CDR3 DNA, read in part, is TGTGCCAGCAGTGAAGCTCCCTCGTTGAATGAG.

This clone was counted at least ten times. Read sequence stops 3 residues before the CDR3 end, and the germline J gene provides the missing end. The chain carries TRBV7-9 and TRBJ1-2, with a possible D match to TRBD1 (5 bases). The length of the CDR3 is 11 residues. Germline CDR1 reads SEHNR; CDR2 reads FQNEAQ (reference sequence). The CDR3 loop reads CASTSSGGYTF. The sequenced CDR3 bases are TGTGCCAGCACGTCGTCAGGGGGC.

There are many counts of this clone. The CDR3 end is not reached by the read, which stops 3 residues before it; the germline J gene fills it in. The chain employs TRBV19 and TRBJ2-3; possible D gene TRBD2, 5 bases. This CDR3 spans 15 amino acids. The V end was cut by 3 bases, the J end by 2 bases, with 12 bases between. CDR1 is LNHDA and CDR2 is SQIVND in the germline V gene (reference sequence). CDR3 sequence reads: CASSIGRAYTDTQYF. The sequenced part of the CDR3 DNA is TGTGCCAGTAGTATCGGGCGGGCTTACACAGATACG.

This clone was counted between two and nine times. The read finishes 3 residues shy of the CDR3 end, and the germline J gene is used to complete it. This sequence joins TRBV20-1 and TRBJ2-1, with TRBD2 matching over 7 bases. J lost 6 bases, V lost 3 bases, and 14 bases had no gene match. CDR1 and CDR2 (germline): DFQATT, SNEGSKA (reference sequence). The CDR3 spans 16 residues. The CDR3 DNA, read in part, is TGCAGTGCTAGCCCCTTCACCTCAAGCGGGACCAATGAG. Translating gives CSASPFTSSGTNE. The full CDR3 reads CSASPFTSSGTNEQFF.

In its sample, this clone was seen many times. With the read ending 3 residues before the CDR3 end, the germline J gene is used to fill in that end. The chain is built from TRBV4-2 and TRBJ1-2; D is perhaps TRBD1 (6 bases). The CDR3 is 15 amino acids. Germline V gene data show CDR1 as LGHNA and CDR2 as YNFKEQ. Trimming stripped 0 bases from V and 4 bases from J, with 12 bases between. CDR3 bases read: TGTGCCAGCAGCCAAGACCCCGGGACAACCTATGGC. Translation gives CASSQDPGTTYG. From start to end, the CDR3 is CASSQDPGTTYGYTF.

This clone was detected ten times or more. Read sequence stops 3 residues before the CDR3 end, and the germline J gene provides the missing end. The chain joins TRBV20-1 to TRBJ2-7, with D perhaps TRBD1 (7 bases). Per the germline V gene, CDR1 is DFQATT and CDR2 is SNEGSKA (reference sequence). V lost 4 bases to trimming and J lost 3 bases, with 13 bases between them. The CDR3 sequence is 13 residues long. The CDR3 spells CSATPGDSYEQYF. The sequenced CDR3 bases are TGCAGTGCTACCCCGGGGGACAGCTACGAG.

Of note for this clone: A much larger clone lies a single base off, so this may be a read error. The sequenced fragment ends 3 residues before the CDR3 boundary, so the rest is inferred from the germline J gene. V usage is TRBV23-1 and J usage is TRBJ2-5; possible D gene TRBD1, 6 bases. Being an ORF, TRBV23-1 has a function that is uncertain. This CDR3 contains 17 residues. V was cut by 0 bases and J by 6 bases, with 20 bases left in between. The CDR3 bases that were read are TGCGCCAGCAGTCAATCGAAGGGGGTGCTAAGCAATCAGACC. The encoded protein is CASSQSKGVLSNQT. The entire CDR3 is CASSQSKGVLSNQTQYF.

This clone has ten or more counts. The sequenced part of the CDR3 DNA is TGTGCCAGCAGTCCAGGGACAGGGAGAAGCTCCTACGAG. Its translation is CASSPGTGRSSYE. The whole CDR3 is CASSPGTGRSSYEQYF. V gene TRBV28 combines with J gene TRBJ2-7, with 9 positions matching TRBD1. The read comes to an end 3 residues before the CDR3 does, leaving the germline J gene to fill in the end. Per germline, CDR1 MDHEN and CDR2 SYDVKM. The ends lost 5 bases at V and 0 bases at J; junction bases unmatched: 8. This CDR3 is 16 amino acids long.

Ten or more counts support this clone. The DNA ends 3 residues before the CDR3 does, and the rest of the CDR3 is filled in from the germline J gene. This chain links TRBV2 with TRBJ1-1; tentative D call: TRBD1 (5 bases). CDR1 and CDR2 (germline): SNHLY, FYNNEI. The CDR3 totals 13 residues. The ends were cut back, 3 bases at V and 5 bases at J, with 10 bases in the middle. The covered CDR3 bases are TGTGCCAGCAGTGACAGGGAGGAGACTGAA. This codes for CASSDREETE. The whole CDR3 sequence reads CASSDREETEAFF. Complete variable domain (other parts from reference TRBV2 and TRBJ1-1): EPEVTQTPSHQVTQMGQEVILRCVPISNHLYFYWYRQILGQKVEFLVSFYNNEISEKSEIFDDQFSVERPDGSNFTLKIRSTKLEDSAMYFCASSDREETEAFFGQGTRLTVV.

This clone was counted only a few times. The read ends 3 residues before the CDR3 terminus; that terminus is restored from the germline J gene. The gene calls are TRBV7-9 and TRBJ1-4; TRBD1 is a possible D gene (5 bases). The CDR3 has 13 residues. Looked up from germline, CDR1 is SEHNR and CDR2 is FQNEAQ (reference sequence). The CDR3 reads CASSFGGANVLFF. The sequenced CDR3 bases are TGTGCCAGCAGCTTCGGTGGGGCCAACGTA.

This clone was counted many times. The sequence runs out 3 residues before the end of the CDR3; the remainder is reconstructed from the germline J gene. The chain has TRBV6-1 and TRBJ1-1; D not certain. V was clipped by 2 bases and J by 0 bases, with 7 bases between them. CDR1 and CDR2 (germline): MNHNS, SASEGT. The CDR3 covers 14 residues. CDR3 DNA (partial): TGTGCCAGCAGTGAAAGCCAACTGAACACTGAA. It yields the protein CASSESQLNTE. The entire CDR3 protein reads CASSESQLNTEAFF.

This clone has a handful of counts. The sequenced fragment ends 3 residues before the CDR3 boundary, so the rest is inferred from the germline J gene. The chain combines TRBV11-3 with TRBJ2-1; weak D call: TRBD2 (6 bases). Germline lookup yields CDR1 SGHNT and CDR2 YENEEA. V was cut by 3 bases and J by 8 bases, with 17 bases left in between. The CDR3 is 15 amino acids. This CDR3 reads CASSLWGLLGYEQFF. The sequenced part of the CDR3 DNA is TGTGCCAGCAGCTTGTGGGGACTCCTCGGGTATGAG. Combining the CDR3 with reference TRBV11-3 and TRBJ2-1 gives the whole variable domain EAGVVQSPRYKIIEKKQPVAFWCNPISGHNTLYWYLQNLGQGPELLIRYENEEAVDDSQLPKDRFSAERLKGVDSTLKIQPAELGDSAVYLCASSLWGLLGYEQFFGPGTRLTVL.

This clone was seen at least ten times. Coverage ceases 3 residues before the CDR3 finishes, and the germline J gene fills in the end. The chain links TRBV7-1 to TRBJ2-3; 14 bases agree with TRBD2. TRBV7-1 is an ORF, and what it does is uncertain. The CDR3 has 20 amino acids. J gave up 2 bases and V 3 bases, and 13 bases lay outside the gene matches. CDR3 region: CASSSPGTSGRGYVTDTQYF. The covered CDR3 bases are TGTGCCAGCAGCTCCCCCGGGACTAGCGGGAGAGGGTATGTCACAGATACG.

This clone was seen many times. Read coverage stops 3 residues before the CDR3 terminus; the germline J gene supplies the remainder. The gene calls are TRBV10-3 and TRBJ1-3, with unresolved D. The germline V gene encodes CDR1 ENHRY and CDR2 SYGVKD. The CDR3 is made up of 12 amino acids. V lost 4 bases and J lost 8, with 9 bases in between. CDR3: CAISALTDTIYF. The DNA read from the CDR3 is TGTGCCATCAGTGCACTAACCGACACC.

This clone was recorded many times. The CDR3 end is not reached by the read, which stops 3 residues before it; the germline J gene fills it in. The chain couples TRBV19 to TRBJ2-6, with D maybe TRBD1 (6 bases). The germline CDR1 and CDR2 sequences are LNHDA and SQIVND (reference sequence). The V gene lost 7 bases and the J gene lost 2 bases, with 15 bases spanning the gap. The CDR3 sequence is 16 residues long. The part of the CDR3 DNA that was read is TGTGCCAGTACCGATCCCCAGGGGACTGGGGCCAACGTC. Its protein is CASTDPQGTGANV. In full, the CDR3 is CASTDPQGTGANVLTF.

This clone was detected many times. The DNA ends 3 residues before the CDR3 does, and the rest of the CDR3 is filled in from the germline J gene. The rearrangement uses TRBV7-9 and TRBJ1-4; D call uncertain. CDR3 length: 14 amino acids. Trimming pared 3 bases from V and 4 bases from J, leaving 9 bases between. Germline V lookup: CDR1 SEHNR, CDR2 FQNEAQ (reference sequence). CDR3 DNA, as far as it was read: TGTGCCAGCAGCTTTGGGCAGCTTAATGAAAAA. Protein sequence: CASSFGQLNEK. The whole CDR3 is CASSFGQLNEKLFF.